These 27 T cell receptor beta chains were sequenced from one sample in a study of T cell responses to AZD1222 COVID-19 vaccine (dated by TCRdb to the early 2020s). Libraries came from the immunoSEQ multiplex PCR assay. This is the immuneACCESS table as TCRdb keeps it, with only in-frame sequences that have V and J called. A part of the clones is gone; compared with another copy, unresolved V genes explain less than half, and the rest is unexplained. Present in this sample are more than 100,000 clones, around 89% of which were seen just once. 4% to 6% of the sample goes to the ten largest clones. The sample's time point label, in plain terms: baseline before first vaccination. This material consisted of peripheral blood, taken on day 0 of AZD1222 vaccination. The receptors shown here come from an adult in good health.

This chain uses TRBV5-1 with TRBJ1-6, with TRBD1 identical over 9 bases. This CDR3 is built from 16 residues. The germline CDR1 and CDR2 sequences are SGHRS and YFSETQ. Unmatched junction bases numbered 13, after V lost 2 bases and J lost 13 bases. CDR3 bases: TGCGCCAGCAGCTTACACAGGGGGCCACCACCAGGGCCCCTCCACTTT. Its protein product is CASSLHRGPPPGPLHF.

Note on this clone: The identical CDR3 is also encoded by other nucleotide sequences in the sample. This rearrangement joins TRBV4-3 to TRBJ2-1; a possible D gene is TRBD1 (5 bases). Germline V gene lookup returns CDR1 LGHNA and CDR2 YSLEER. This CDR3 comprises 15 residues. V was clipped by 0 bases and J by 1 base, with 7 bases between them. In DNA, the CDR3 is TGCGCCAGCAGCCAAGAGCAGGGATCCTACAATGAGCAGTTCTTC. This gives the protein CASSQEQGSYNEQFF.

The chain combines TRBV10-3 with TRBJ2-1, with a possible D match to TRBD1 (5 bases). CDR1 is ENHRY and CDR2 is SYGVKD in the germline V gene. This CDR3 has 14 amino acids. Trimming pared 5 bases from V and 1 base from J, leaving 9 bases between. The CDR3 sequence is CAISSGKSYNEQFF. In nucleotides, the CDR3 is TGTGCCATCAGTTCAGGGAAATCCTACAATGAGCAGTTCTTC.

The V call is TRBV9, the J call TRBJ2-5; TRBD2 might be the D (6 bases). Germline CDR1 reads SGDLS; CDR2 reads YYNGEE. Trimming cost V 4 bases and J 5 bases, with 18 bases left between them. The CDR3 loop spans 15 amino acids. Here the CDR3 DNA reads TGTGCCAGCAGCTCCGAGGGCAGGGAGGTCGAGACCCAGTACTTC. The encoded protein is CASSSEGREVETQYF.

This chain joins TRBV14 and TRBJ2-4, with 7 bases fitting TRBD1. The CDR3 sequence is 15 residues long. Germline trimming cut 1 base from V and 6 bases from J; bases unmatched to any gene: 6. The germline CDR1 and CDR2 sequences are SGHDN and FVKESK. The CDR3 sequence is CASSQVGQPGNIQYF. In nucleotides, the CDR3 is TGTGCCAGCAGCCAAGTGGGACAGCCCGGAAACATTCAGTACTTC. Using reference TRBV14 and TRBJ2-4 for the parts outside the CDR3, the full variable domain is EAGVTQFPSHSVIEKGQTVTLRCDPISGHDNLYWYRRVMGKEIKFLLHFVKESKQDESGMPNNRFLAERTGGTYSTLKVQPAELEDSGVYFCASSQVGQPGNIQYFGAGTRLSVL.

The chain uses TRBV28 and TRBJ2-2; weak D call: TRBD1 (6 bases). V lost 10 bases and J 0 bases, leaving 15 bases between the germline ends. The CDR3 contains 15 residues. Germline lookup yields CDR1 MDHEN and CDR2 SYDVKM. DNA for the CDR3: TGTGCCACCCTGGGGGCCGCGGCGAACACCGGGGAGCTGTTTTTT. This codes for CATLGAAANTGELFF.

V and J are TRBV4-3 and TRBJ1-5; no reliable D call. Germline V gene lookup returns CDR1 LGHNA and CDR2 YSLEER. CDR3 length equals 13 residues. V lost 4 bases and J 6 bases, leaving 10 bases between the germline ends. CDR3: CASSRSPSQPQHF. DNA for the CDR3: TGCGCCAGCAGCCGGTCTCCAAGTCAGCCCCAGCATTTT.

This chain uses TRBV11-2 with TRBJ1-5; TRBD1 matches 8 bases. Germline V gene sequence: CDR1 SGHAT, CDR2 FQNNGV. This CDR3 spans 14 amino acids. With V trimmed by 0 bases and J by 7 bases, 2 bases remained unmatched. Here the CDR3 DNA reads TGTGCCAGCAGCTTAGATACAGGGGGACAGCCCCAGCATTTT. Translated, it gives CASSLDTGGQPQHF.

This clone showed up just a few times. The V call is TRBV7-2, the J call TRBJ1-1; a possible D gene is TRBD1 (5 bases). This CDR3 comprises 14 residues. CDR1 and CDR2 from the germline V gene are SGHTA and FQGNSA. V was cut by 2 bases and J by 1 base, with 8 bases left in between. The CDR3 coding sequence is TGTGCCAGCAGCTTATACGACAGGAACACTGAAGCTTTCTTT. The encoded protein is CASSLYDRNTEAFF. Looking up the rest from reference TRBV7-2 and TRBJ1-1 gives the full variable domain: GAGVSQSPSNKVTEKGKDVELRCDPISGHTALYWYRQSLGQGLEFLIYFQGNSAPDKSGLPSDRFSAERTGGSVSTLTIQRTQQEDSAVYLCASSLYDRNTEAFFGQGTRLTVV.

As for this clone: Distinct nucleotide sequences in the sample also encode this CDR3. The CDR3, as DNA: TGTGCCAGCAGTCCTGGGACAGCTTATGGCTACACCTTC. It is translated as CASSPGTAYGYTF. V gene TRBV12-3 or TRBV12-4 combines with J gene TRBJ1-2, with 7 positions matching TRBD1. CDR3 length: 13 residues. The V and J ends lost 5 bases and 5 bases, in that order; junction bases with no gene match: 5.

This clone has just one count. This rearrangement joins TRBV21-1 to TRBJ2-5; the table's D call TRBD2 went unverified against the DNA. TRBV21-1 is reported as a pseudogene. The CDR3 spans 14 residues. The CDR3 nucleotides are TGTGCCAGCACCTCGGGGGAGGGTCCAGAGACCCAGTACTTC. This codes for CASTSGEGPETQYF.

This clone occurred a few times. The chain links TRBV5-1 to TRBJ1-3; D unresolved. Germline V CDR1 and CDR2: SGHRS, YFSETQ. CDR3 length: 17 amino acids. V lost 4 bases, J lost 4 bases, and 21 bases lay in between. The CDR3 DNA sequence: TGCGCCAGCAGCAAAACCGGGTCCTACGACTCAGGAAACACCATATATTTT. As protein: CASSKTGSYDSGNTIYF.

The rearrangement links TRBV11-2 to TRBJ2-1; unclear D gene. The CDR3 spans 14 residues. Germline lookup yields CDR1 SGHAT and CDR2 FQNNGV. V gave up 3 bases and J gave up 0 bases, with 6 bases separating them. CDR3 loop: CASSFSSSYNEQFF. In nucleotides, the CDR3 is TGTGCCAGCAGCTTTTCCAGCTCCTACAATGAGCAGTTCTTC.

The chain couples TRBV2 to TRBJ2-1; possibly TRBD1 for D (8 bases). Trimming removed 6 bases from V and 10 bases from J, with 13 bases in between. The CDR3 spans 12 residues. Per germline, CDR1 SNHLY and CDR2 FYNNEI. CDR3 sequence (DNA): TGTGCCAGCAGGTCACAGGGGGGGGAGCAGTTCTTC. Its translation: CASRSQGGEQFF. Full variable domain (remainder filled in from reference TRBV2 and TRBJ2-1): EPEVTQTPSHQVTQMGQEVILRCVPISNHLYFYWYRQILGQKVEFLVSFYNNEISEKSEIFDDQFSVERPDGSNFTLKIRSTKLEDSAMYFCASRSQGGEQFFGPGTRLTVL.

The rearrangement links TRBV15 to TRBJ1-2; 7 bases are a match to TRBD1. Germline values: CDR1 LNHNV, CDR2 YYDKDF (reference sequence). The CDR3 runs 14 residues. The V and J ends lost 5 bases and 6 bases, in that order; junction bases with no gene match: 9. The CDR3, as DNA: TGTGCCACCAGCCGCTGGGAACAGGGGAATGGCTACACCTTC. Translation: CATSRWEQGNGYTF.

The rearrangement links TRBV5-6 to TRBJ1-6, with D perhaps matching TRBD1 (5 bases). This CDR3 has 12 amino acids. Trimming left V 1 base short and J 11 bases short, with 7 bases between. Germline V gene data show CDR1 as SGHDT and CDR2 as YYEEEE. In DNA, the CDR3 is TGTGCCAGCAGCTTGTTGGGGCCACCCCTCCACTTT. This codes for CASSLLGPPLHF.

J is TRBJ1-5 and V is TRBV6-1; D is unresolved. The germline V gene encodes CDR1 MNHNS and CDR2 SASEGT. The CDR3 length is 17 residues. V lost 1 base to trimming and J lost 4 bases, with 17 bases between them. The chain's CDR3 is CASSEDPGRLGNQPQHF. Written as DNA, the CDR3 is TGTGCCAGCAGTGAAGACCCAGGACGGTTGGGGAATCAGCCCCAGCATTTT.

CDR3: CASSQEAGGRTEAFF. The CDR3, as DNA: TGTGCCAGCAGCCAAGAGGCAGGAGGCAGGACTGAAGCTTTCTTT. The chain employs TRBV3-1 (or the pseudogene TRBV3-2) and TRBJ1-1; unclear D gene. V was pared by 0 bases and J by 5 bases, with 13 bases between. The CDR3 is made up of 15 amino acids. Germline CDR1 reads LGHDT; CDR2 reads YNNKEL (reference sequence).

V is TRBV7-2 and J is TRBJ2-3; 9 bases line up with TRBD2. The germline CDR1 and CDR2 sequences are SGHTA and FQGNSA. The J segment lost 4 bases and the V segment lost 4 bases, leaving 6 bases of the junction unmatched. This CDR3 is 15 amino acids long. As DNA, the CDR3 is TGTGCCAGCAGCTCGCGGGGGGGCTTGCCAGATACGCAGTATTTT. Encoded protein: CASSSRGGLPDTQYF.

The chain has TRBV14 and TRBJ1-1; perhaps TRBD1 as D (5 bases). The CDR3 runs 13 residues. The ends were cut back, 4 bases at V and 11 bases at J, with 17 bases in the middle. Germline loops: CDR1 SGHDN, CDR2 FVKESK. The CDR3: CASSPIRTGEAFF. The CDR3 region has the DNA TGTGCCAGCAGCCCAATTAGAACGGGGGAGGCTTTCTTT.

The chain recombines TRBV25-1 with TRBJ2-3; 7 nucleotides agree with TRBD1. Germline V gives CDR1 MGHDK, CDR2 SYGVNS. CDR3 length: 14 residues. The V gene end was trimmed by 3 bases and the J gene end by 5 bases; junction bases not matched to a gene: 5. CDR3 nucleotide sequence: TGTGCCAGCAGTGACGGGACAGCCTTAGATACGCAGTATTTT. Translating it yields CASSDGTALDTQYF.

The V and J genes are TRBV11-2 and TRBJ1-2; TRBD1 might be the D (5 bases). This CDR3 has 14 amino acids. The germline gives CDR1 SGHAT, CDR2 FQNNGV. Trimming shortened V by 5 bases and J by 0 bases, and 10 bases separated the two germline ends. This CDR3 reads CASSRDSSNYGYTF. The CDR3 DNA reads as TGTGCCAGCAGCCGTGACAGCTCTAACTATGGCTACACCTTC.

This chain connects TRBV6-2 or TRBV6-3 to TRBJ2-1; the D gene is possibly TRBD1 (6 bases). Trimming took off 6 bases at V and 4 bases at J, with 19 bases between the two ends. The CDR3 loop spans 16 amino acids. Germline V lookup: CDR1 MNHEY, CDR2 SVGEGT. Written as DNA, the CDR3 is TGTGCCAGCAGCCTATCACCGACAGGCCTATACAATGAGCAGTTCTTC. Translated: CASSLSPTGLYNEQFF.

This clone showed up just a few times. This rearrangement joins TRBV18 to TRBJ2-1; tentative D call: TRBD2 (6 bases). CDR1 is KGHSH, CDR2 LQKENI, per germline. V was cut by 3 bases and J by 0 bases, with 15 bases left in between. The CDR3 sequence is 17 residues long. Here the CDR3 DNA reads TGTGCCAGCTCACCTTCCACCGTGCGGGGCTCCTACAATGAGCAGTTCTTC. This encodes CASSPSTVRGSYNEQFF.

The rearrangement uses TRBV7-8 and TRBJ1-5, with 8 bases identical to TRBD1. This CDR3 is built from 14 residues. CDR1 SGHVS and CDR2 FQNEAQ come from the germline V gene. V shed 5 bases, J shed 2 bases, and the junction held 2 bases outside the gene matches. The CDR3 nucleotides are TGTGCCAGCAGCCAGACAGGGGGCAATCAGCCCCAGCATTTT. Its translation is CASSQTGGNQPQHF.

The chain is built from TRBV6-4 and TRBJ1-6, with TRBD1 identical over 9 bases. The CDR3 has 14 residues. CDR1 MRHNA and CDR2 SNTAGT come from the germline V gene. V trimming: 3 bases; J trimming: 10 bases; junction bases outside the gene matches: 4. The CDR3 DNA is TGTGCCAGCAGTGAGGGACAGGGAGGCTCACCCCTCCACTTT. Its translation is CASSEGQGGSPLHF.

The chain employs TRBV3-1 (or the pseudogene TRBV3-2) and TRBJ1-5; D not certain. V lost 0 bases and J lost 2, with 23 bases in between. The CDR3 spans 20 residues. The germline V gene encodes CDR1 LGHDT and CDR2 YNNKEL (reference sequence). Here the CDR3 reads CASSQEIRPLISGGNQPQHF. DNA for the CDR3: TGTGCCAGCAGCCAAGAAATACGGCCTCTCATTTCGGGTGGCAATCAGCCCCAGCATTTT.